This T cell receptor (beta chain) was recovered during a study of neurological immune-mediated disorders. This clonotype was counted many times. Time point indicated: longitudinal time-point 3. TCRdb re-derived calls from the 5' RACE reads in MiXCR, one entry per CDR3 protein. The data show around 100,000 distinct CDR3 sequences, about a tenth seen once. This sequence was found in a female donor with HTLV-1-associated myelopathy (HAM/TSP). Sequencing input: PBMCs.

CDR3 coding DNA: TGTGCCAGCAGCTTAGGGACTAGCGTATACAATGAGCAGTTCTTC. It codes for CASSLGTSVYNEQFF. The chain is built from TRBV11-2 and TRBJ2-1; 9 bases agree with TRBD2. There are 15 residues in the CDR3. The germline CDR1 and CDR2 sequences are SGHAT and FQNNGV. The V segment lost 1 base and the J segment 4 bases; nucleotides outside the gene matches: 2.